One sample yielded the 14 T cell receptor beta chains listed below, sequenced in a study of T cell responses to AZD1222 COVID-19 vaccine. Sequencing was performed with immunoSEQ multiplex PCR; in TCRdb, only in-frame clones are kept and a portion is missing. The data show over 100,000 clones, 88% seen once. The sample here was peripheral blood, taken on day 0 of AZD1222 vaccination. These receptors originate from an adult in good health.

CDR3 DNA: TGTGCCAGCAGCGTACTGACAGGGGGCACCAATCAGCCCCAGCATTTT. Translated, it gives CASSVLTGGTNQPQHF. The chain has TRBV6-2 or TRBV6-3 and TRBJ1-5; TRBD1 matches at 10 bases. V dropped 6 bases and J dropped 3; count of bases not matched to a gene: 8. Germline values: CDR1 MNHEY, CDR2 SVGEGT. The CDR3 has 16 amino acids.

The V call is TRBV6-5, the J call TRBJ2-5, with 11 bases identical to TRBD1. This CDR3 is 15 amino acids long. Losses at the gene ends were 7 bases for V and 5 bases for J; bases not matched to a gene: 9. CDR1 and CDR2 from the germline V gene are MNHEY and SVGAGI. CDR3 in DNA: TGTGCCAGCATTCTGGACAGGGGGCTGCGGGAGACCCAGTACTTC. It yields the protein CASILDRGLRETQYF.

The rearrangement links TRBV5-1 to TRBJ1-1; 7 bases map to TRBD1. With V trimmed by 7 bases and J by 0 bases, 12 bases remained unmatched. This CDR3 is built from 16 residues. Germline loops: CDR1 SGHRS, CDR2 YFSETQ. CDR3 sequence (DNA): TGCGCCAGCGGGACTCAGGGGGGAAAAATGAACACTGAAGCTTTCTTT. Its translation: CASGTQGGKMNTEAFF.

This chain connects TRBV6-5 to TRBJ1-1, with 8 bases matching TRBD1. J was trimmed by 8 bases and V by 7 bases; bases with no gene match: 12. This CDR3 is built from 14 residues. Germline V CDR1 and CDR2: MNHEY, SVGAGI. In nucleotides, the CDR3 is TGTGCCAGCAAACAACTAAACAGGGGGTTGGAAGCTTTCTTT. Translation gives CASKQLNRGLEAFF.

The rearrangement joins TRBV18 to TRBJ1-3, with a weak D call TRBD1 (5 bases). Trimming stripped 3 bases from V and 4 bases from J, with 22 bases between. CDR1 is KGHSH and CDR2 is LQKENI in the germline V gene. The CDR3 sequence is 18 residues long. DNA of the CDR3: TGTGCCAGCTCACCCAGATTGGACGGGGGGTCGACCGGAAACACCATATATTTT. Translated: CASSPRLDGGSTGNTIYF.

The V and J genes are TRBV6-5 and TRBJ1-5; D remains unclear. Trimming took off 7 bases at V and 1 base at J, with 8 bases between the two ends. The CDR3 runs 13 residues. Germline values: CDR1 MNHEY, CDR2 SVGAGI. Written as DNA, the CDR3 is TGTGCCAGCACTGGAGGGAGCAATCAGCCCCAGCATTTT. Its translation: CASTGGSNQPQHF.

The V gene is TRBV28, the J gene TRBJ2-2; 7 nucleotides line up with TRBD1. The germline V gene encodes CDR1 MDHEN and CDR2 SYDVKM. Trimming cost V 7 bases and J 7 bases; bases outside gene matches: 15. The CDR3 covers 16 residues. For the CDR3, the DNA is TGTGCCAGCACCACCGACAGGGCTACGTATATCGGGGAGCTGTTTTTT. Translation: CASTTDRATYIGELFF.

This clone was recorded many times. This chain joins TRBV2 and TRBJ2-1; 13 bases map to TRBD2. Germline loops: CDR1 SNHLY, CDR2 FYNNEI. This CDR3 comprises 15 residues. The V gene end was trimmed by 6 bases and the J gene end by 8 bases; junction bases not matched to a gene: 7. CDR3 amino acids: CASSFGLAGAYEQFF. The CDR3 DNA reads TGTGCCAGCAGCTTCGGACTAGCGGGGGCCTATGAGCAGTTCTTC. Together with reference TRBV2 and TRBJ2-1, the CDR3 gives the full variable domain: EPEVTQTPSHQVTQMGQEVILRCVPISNHLYFYWYRQILGQKVEFLVSFYNNEISEKSEIFDDQFSVERPDGSNFTLKIRSTKLEDSAMYFCASSFGLAGAYEQFFGPGTRLTVL.

The CDR3 nucleotides are TGTGCCAGCAGCTTACAGGGGGCCGACTCTGGGGCCAACGTCCTGACTTTC. It encodes CASSLQGADSGANVLTF. J is TRBJ2-6 and V is TRBV7-7, with TRBD1 identical over 8 bases. The CDR3 is made up of 17 amino acids. CDR1 SSHAT and CDR2 FNYEAQ come from the germline V gene (reference sequence). The V segment lost 2 bases and the J segment 0 bases; nucleotides outside the gene matches: 3.

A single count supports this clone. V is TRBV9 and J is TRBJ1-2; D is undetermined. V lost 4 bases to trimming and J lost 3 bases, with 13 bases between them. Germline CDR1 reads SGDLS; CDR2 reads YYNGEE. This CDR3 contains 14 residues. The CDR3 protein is CASSTYPTDYGYTF. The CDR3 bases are TGTGCCAGCAGCACCTACCCCACAGACTATGGCTACACCTTC.

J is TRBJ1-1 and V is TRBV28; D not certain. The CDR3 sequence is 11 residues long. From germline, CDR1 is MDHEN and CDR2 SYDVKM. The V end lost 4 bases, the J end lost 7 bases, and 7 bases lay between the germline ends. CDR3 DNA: TGTGCCAGCAGTTCCTACTATGAAGCTTTCTTT. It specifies CASSSYYEAFF.

The CDR3 region is CASSSLSGGTLVSNEQFF. CDR3 DNA: TGTGCCAGCAGCTCGCTGTCCGGCGGGACATTAGTTTCCAATGAGCAGTTCTTC. The rearrangement joins TRBV7-8 to TRBJ2-1, with D possibly being TRBD1 or TRBD2 (6 bases each). Between the trimmed V and J ends, which lost 4 bases and 6 bases, there was a span of 25 bases. The CDR3 loop spans 18 amino acids. Germline V gene lookup returns CDR1 SGHVS and CDR2 FQNEAQ. The full variable domain, completed using reference TRBV7-8 and TRBJ2-1, is GAGVSQSPRYKVAKRGQDVALRCDPISGHVSLFWYQQALGQGPEFLTYFQNEAQLDKSGLPSDRFFAERPEGSVSTLKIQRTQQEDSAVYLCASSSLSGGTLVSNEQFFGPGTRLTVL.

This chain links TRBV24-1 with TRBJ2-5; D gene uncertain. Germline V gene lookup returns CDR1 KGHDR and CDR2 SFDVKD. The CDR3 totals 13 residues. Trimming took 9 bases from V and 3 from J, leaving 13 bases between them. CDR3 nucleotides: TGTGCCACCGGGCGCAGCGATGAAGAGACCCAGTACTTC. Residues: CATGRSDEETQYF.

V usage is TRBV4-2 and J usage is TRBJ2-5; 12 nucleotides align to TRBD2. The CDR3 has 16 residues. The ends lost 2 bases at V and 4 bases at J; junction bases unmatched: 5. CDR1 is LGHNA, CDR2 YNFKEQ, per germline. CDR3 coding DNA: TGTGCCAGCAGCCAATCGCCGGGACTAGCGGGAGAGACCCAGTACTTC. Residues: CASSQSPGLAGETQYF.